Listed below are T cell receptor beta chains from one sample, sequenced in a study of blood T cell repertoires in COVID-19. Using immunoSEQ multiplex PCR, the repertoire was profiled, and TCRdb retains in-frame clones only, with some absent. The table has over 250,000 clones, 88% seen once; the top ten hold about 4%. The material sequenced was peripheral blood. The receptors derive from a man aged 60-69 years who had recovered from COVID-19. Both conserved end residues are part of each CDR3. A D gene is named only where the DNA matches it firmly. Size is stated for part of the rows, as once, few or many counts, or as a class when the clone is expanded.

j_gene	abundance	d_gene	v_gene	CDR3aa	CDR3nt
TRBJ1-6	-	-	TRBV6-5	CASSYGHGSYNSPLHF	TGTGCCAGCAGTTACGGGCACGGCTCCTATAATTCACCCCTCCACTTT
TRBJ1-6	once	TRBD1	TRBV5-6	CASSYTGGNSPLHF	TGTGCCAGCAGCTACACAGGGGGGAATTCACCCCTCCACTTT
TRBJ2-7	-	-	TRBV5-1	CASSLDSLEQYF	TGCGCCAGCAGCTTGGACAGCCTCGAGCAGTACTTC
TRBJ1-2	-	-	TRBV9	CASSPRASNYGYTF	TGTGCCAGCAGCCCGCGGGCCTCAAACTATGGCTACACCTTC
TRBJ1-5	once	-	TRBV4-1	CASSQDDPREPQHF	TGCGCCAGCAGCCAAGATGACCCCCGGGAGCCCCAGCATTTT
TRBJ1-5	-	-	TRBV30	CAWRAPGSNQPQHF	TGTGCCTGGAGGGCCCCGGGGAGCAATCAGCCCCAGCATTTT
TRBJ2-5	-	-	TRBV7-3	CASSVTSQETQYF	TGTGCCAGCAGCGTGACTAGCCAAGAGACCCAGTACTTC
TRBJ2-3	-	-	TRBV5-1	CASSRRTLGTDTQYF	TGCGCCAGCAGCCGGCGGACTCTCGGGACAGATACGCAGTATTTT
TRBJ2-3	-	TRBD1	TRBV18	CASSLITGGADTQYF	TGTGCCAGCTCACTTATTACAGGGGGCGCAGATACGCAGTATTTT
TRBJ1-3	-	TRBD1	TRBV7-2	CASSPRTGLYGNTIYF	TGTGCCAGCAGCCCGCGGACAGGGCTTTATGGAAACACCATATATTTT
TRBJ1-1	-	-	TRBV6-5	CASNRLSPLNTEAFF	TGTGCCAGCAATAGACTCTCTCCCCTGAACACTGAAGCTTTCTTT
TRBJ1-1	-	-	TRBV13	CASTPDRNFANTEAFF	TGTGCCAGCACCCCGGACAGAAATTTTGCGAACACTGAAGCTTTCTTT
TRBJ1-1	-	-	TRBV11-2	CASSLDGGIAEAFF	TGTGCCAGCAGCTTAGACGGGGGGATAGCTGAAGCTTTCTTT
TRBJ1-3	-	TRBD1	TRBV6-1	CASSEAGRTGSLGNTIYF	TGTGCCAGCAGCGAAGCCGGTCGGACAGGGAGCTTAGGAAACACCATATATTTT
TRBJ2-7	-	TRBD1	TRBV11-3	CASSSYDRGHEQYF	TGTGCCAGCAGCTCCTACGACAGGGGTCACGAGCAGTACTTC
TRBJ1-2	-	-	TRBV19	CATKRGHAPNYGYTF	TGTGCCACCAAACGCGGACACGCGCCTAACTATGGCTACACCTTC
TRBJ2-7	-	-	TRBV5-4	CASFNSGSSYEQYF	TGTGCCAGCTTCAACAGCGGAAGCTCCTACGAGCAGTACTTC
TRBJ1-2	-	-	TRBV19	CASSDAGFYGYTF	TGTGCCAGTAGTGATGCGGGATTCTATGGCTACACCTTC
TRBJ1-2	once	TRBD1	TRBV3-1/TRBV3-2	CASSPTGVRGYTF	TGTGCCAGCAGCCCGACAGGGGTTCGCGGCTACACCTTC
TRBJ2-1	-	-	TRBV15	CATSRDPAREQFF	TGTGCCACCAGCAGAGACCCTGCGCGTGAGCAGTTCTTC
TRBJ1-5	-	TRBD1	TRBV18	CASSPGQGRDQPQHF	TGTGCCAGCTCACCCGGACAGGGGAGGGATCAGCCCCAGCATTTT
TRBJ1-1	few	-	TRBV6-2/TRBV6-3	CASSYRGVTEAFF	TGTGCCAGCAGTTACCGCGGGGTCACTGAAGCTTTCTTT
TRBJ1-1	-	-	TRBV4-2	CASSQVGREAFF	TGTGCCAGCAGCCAAGTCGGCAGGGAAGCTTTCTTT
TRBJ2-2	-	-	TRBV19	CASSRDRNTGELFF	TGTGCCAGTAGTAGAGACAGGAACACCGGGGAGCTGTTTTTT
TRBJ1-3	once	-	TRBV13	CASSLAVGDFSGNTIYF	TGTGCCAGCAGCTTAGCGGTCGGGGACTTCTCTGGAAACACCATATATTTT
TRBJ1-2	-	-	TRBV29-1	CSVEERYGYTF	TGCAGCGTTGAAGAACGGTATGGCTACACCTTC
TRBJ2-1	-	-	TRBV12-2	CASRLGESGQGDNEQFF	TGTGCAAGTCGCTTAGGTGAGTCGGGACAGGGGGACAATGAGCAGTTCTTC
TRBJ1-5	-	-	TRBV27	CASKQGSQPQHF	TGTGCCAGCAAGCAGGGAAGTCAGCCCCAGCATTTT
TRBJ2-5	-	-	TRBV20-1	CSARGAETQYF	TGCAGTGCTAGGGGGGCAGAGACCCAGTACTTC
TRBJ1-2	-	-	TRBV5-1	CASSGNTGYGYTF	TGCGCCAGCAGCGGAAACACAGGGTACGGCTACACCTTC
TRBJ1-2	-	TRBD1	TRBV5-6	CASSSGRGSPRYTF	TGTGCCAGCAGCAGTGGCAGGGGGTCGCCCCGCTACACCTTC
TRBJ1-5	-	-	TRBV2	CASSEQRHQPQHF	TGTGCCAGCAGTGAACAGCGACATCAGCCCCAGCATTTT
TRBJ1-4	-	-	TRBV2	CASSRGGTTNEKLFF	TGTGCCAGCAGCCGGGGGGGCACGACTAATGAAAAACTGTTTTTT
TRBJ1-1	-	-	TRBV4-2	CASSPFWGAGTEAFF	TGTGCCAGCAGCCCGTTTTGGGGCGCAGGCACTGAAGCTTTCTTT
TRBJ1-2	-	-	TRBV24-1	CATSDPNGAPSYGYTF	TGTGCCACCAGTGATCCCAATGGGGCTCCTTCCTATGGCTACACCTTC
TRBJ1-1	-	TRBD1	TRBV7-3	CASSLTGTGSTEAFF	TGTGCCAGCAGCTTAACTGGGACAGGGAGCACTGAAGCTTTCTTT
TRBJ2-2	-	-	TRBV7-9	CASSATATGGTGELFF	TGTGCCAGCAGCGCAACGGCGACGGGTGGTACCGGGGAGCTGTTTTTT
TRBJ1-2	-	TRBD1	TRBV19	CASSRTGAGIGYGYTF	TGTGCCAGTAGCCGAACAGGGGCGGGTATTGGCTATGGCTACACCTTC
TRBJ2-1	-	-	TRBV7-6	CASSLWSSYNEQFF	TGTGCCAGCAGCTTGTGGAGCTCCTACAATGAGCAGTTCTTC
TRBJ1-2	-	-	TRBV5-1	CASSLDPEVGYGYTF	TGCGCCAGCAGCTTGGACCCGGAGGTTGGCTATGGCTACACCTTC
TRBJ2-5	-	TRBD2	TRBV24-1	CATSDSRGEYQETQYF	TGTGCCACCAGTGATTCCCGGGGGGAGTACCAAGAGACCCAGTACTTC
TRBJ2-7	-	-	TRBV3-1/TRBV3-2	CASSHGALYEQYF	TGTGCCAGCAGCCATGGAGCGCTGTACGAGCAGTACTTC
TRBJ2-7	-	-	TRBV28	CASNTGMGSHNYEQYF	TGTGCCAGCAACACCGGTATGGGCAGTCATAACTACGAGCAGTACTTC
TRBJ1-1	many	-	TRBV10-3	CAISQGSPEAFF	TGTGCCATCAGCCAGGGGAGCCCTGAAGCTTTCTTT
TRBJ2-1	-	-	TRBV27	CASSFGQGNEQFF	TGTGCCAGCAGTTTTGGTCAGGGGAATGAGCAGTTCTTC
TRBJ1-5	few	TRBD1	TRBV6-6	CASSYTQGGNQPQHF	TGTGCCAGCAGTTACACACAGGGGGGCAATCAGCCCCAGCATTTT
TRBJ1-5	-	-	TRBV6-5	CASRRGGNNQPQHF	TGTGCCAGCAGGCGAGGGGGTAACAATCAGCCCCAGCATTTT
TRBJ2-7	-	-	TRBV6-5	CASSTGSYEQYF	TGTGCCAGCAGTACCGGGAGCTACGAGCAGTACTTC
TRBJ2-2	-	TRBD1	TRBV5-1	CASRTGESTRELFF	TGCGCCAGCAGGACAGGGGAGAGCACCCGGGAGCTGTTTTTT
TRBJ2-2	-	-	TRBV7-2	CASSLFGADLTGELFF	TGTGCCAGCAGCTTATTTGGCGCGGACTTGACCGGGGAGCTGTTTTTT
TRBJ2-4	once	-	TRBV9	CASSPDPATSRHIQYF	TGTGCCAGCAGCCCCGATCCGGCCACATCCAGGCACATTCAGTACTTC
TRBJ2-7	-	TRBD1	TRBV6-5	CASSFDRAATYEQYF	TGTGCCAGCAGTTTCGACAGGGCAGCTACCTACGAGCAGTACTTC
TRBJ2-7	-	-	TRBV28	CASSGGTASTYEQYF	TGTGCCAGCAGTGGGGGGACAGCCTCCACCTACGAGCAGTACTTC
TRBJ1-6	-	-	TRBV14	CASSQDSQVNSPLHF	TGTGCCAGCAGCCAAGATTCACAGGTTAATTCACCCCTCCACTTT
TRBJ1-1	once	TRBD1	TRBV6-5	CASRVLGQGVGEAFF	TGTGCCAGCAGAGTACTGGGACAGGGGGTTGGGGAAGCTTTCTTT
TRBJ2-7	-	-	TRBV4-2	CASSQDGGGYEQYF	TGTGCCAGCAGCCAAGATGGGGGCGGCTACGAGCAGTACTTC
TRBJ2-1	few	TRBD2	TRBV7-9	CASSPQTASGLLTYNEQFF	TGTGCCAGCAGCCCGCAGACGGCTAGCGGACTACTCACTTACAATGAGCAGTTCTTC
TRBJ2-1	few	TRBD1	TRBV15	CATRPGGENEQFF	TGTGCCACCCGACCAGGGGGCGAGAATGAGCAGTTCTTC
TRBJ2-2	-	-	TRBV11-3	CASSTRSGRDTGELFF	TGTGCCAGCAGCACCCGTAGCGGTCGGGACACCGGGGAGCTGTTTTTT
TRBJ2-3	once	TRBD1	TRBV5-1	CASSRQGAGDTQYF	TGCGCCAGCAGCCGCCAGGGGGCCGGGGATACGCAGTATTTT